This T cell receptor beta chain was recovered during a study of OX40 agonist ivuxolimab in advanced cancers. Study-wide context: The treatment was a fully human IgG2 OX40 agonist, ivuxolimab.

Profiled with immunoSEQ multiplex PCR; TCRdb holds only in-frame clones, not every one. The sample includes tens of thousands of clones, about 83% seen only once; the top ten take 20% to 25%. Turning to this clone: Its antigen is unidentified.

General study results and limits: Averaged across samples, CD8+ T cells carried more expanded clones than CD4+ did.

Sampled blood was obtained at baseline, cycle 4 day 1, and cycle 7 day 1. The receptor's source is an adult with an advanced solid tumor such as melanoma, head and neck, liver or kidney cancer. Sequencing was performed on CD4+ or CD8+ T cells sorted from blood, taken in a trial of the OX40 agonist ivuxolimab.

CDR3: CASSTQTGQETQYF. The CDR3 DNA reads as TGTGCCAGCAGTACCCAGACAGGCCAAGAGACCCAGTACTTC. This chain joins TRBV6-1 and TRBJ2-5; possible D gene TRBD1, 6 bases. With 5 bases removed from V and 1 base from J, the gap between germline ends came to 11 bases. Germline V gives CDR1 MNHNS, CDR2 SASEGT. The CDR3 spans 14 residues.